The T cell receptor beta chain described here comes from a study of regulatory dendritic cells for organ transplantation. Whole-study results and caveats: Mature dendritic cells appeared to drive more memory CD8+ clonal expansion than regulatory ones. Naive T cells showed high diversity, memory cells less, memory CD8+ least.

For this clone: Antigen unknown.

FACS sorted CD4+ or CD8+ T cells into CD45RA+ naive and CD45RO+ memory. V lost 3 bases and J 1 base, leaving 12 bases between the germline ends. The CDR3 has 14 amino acids. Looked up from germline, CDR1 is SQVTM and CDR2 is ANQGSEA. This table comes from immunoSEQ multiplex PCR, and its TCRdb copy is limited to in-frame clones, with some not included. Of some 40,000 clones listed, around nine tenths are singletons. The chain links TRBV29-1 to TRBJ1-1; D remains unclear. This TCR was recovered from a human donor in good health. Specimen: naive CD8+ T cells from blood. Subset in this sample: CD45RA+ naive T cells. This CDR3 is CSVEFRPANTEAFF. The CDR3 DNA reads TGCAGCGTTGAGTTTAGGCCAGCGAACACTGAAGCTTTCTTT. The full variable domain, completed using reference TRBV29-1 and TRBJ1-1, is SAVISQKPSRDICQRGTSLTIQCQVDSQVTMMFWYRQQPGQSLTLIATANQGSEATYESGFVIDKFPISRPNLTFSTLTVSNMSPEDSSIYLCSVEFRPANTEAFFGQGTRLTVV.